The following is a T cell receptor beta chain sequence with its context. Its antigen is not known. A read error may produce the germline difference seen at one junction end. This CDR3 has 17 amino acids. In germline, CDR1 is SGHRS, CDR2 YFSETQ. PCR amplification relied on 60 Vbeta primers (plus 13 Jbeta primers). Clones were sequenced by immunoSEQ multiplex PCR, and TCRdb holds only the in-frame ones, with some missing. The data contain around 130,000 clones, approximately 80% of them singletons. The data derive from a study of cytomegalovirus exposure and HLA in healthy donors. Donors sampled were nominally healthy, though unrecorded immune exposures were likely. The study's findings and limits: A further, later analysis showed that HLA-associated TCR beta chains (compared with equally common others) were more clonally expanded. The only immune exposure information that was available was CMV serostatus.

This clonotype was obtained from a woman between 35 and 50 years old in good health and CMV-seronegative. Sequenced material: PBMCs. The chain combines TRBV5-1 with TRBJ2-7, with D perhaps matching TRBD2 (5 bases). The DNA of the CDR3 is TGCGCCAGCAGTTTGGTCGGCGGCCTAGGGAGCTCCTACGAGCAGTACTTC. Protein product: CASSLVGGLGSSYEQYF. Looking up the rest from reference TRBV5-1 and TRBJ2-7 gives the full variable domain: KAGVTQTPRYLIKTRGQQVTLSCSPISGHRSVSWYQQTPGQGLQFLFEYFSETQRNKGNFPGRFSGRQFSNSRSEMNVSTLELGDSALYLCASSLVGGLGSSYEQYFGPGTRLTVT.